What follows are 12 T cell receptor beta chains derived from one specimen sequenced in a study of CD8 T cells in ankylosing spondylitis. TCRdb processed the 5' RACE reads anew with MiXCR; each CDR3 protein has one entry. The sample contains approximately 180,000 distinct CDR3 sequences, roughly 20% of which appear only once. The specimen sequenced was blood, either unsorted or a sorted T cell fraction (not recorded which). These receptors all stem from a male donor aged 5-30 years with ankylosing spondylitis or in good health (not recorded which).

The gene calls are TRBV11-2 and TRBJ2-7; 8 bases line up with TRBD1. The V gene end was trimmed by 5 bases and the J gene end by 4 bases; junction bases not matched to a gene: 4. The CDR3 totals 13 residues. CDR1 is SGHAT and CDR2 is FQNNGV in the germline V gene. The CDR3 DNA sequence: TGTGCCAGCAGCCGGGACAGGAGATACGAGCAGTACGTC. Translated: CASSRDRRYEQYV.

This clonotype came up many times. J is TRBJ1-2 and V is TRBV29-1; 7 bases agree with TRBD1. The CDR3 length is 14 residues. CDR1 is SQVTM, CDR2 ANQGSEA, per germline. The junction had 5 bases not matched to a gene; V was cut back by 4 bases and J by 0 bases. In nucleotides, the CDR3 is TGCAGCGTTGGGACAGGCTCTTCTAACTATGGCTACACCTTC. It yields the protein CSVGTGSSNYGYTF.

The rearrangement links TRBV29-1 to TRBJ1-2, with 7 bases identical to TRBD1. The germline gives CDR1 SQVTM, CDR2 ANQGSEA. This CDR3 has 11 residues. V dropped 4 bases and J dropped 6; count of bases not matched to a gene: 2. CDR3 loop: CSVAGGHGYTF. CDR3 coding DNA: TGCAGCGTTGCAGGGGGTCATGGCTACACCTTC.

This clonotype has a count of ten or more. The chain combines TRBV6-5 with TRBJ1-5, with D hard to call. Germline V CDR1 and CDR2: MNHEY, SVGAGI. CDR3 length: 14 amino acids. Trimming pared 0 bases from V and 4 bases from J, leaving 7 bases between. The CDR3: CASSYSGLNQPQHF. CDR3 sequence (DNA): TGTGCCAGCAGTTACTCGGGTCTAAATCAGCCCCAGCATTTT.

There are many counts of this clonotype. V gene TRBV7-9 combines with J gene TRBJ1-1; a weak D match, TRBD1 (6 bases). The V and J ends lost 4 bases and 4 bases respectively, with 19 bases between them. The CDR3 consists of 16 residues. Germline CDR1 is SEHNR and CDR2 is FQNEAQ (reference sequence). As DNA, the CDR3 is TGTGCCAGCAGCTCCCCTTTTTCCGGGGGCCCCACTGAAGCTTTCTTT. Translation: CASSSPFSGGPTEAFF.

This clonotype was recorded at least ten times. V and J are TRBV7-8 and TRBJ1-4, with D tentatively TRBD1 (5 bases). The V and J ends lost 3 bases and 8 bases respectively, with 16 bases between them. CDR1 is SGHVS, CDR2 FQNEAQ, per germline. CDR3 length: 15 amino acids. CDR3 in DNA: TGTGCCAGCAGCTTTAGGGACCAAACGAGCGAAAAACTGTTTTTT. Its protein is CASSFRDQTSEKLFF.

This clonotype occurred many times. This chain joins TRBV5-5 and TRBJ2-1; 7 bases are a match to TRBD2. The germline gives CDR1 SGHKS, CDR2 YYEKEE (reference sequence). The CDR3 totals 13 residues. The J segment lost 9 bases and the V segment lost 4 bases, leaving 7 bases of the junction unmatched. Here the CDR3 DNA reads TGTGCCAGCAGCGCGGGGGACTCCCGTGAGCAGTTCTTC. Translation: CASSAGDSREQFF.

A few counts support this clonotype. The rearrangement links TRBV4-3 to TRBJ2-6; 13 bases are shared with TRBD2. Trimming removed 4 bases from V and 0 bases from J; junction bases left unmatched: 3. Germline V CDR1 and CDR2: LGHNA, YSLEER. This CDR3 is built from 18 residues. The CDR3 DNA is TGCGCCAGCAGCCGTGGACTAGCGGGGGACTCTGGGGCCAACGTCCTGACTTTC. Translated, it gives CASSRGLAGDSGANVLTF.

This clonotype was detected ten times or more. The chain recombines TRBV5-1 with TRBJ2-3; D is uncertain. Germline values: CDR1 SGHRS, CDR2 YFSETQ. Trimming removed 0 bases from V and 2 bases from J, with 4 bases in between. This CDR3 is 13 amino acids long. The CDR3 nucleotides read TGCGCCAGCAGCTTGGGGGACACAGATACGCAGTATTTT. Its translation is CASSLGDTDTQYF.

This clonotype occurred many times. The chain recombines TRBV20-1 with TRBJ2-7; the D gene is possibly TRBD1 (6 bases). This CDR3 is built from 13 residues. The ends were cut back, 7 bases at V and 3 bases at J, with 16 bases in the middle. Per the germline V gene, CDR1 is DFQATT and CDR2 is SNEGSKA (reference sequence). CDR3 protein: CSVIRVGGYEQYF. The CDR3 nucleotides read TGCAGTGTTATAAGGGTAGGGGGCTACGAGCAGTACTTC.

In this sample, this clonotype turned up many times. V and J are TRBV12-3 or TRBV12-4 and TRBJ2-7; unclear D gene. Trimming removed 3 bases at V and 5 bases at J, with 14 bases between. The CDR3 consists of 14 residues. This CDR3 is CASSFNSQVNEQYV. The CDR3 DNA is TGTGCCAGCAGTTTTAACAGCCAGGTGAACGAGCAGTACGTC.

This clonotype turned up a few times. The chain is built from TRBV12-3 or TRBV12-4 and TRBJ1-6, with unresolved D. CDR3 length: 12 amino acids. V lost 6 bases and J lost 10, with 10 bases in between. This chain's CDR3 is CASSHPQSPLHF. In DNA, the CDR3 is TGTGCCAGCAGCCACCCTCAGTCACCCCTCCACTTT.